A single T cell receptor (beta chain) is shown here with its context. Its target is unknown. The graft donor-derived T-allo10 cells reportedly recognize host alloantigens, are anergic, and suppress alloantigen-specifically. This specimen belongs to a study of type 1 regulatory T cells. Study as a whole: An in vitro protocol generated T-allo10, a Tr1-enriched, alloantigen-specific CD4 T cell product.

MiXCR was run by TCRdb on the reads, yielding one entry per CDR3 protein. The sample shows about 24,000 distinct CDR3 sequences, 72% of them seen only once. Trimming took off 4 bases at V and 7 bases at J, with 19 bases between the two ends. This CDR3 comprises 15 residues. CDR1 is LNHDA, CDR2 SQIVND, per germline (reference sequence). Material for sequencing was cultured T cells, either the whole culture or a sorted T cell fraction (not recorded which). Sample subset: Tr1-enriched cell product generated in vitro against host alloantigens. The rearrangement joins TRBV19 to TRBJ1-2; tentative D call: TRBD1 (5 bases). The origin of this receptor is a human donor in good health. CDR3 loop: CASSNLQGNQGGYTF. The CDR3 coding sequence is TGTGCCAGTAGTAACCTGCAGGGAAATCAAGGTGGCTACACCTTC.